The TCR beta chain described here comes from a study of blood T cell repertoires in COVID-19. Cohort assignment relied on participant-reported clinical history. This CDR3 contains 14 residues. CDR1 is SNHLY, CDR2 FYNNEI, per germline. Trimming cost V 7 bases and J 5 bases, with 16 bases left between them. Original methodology: How many nucleated cells were present was estimated from reference gene primer amplification. Clones were read by immunoSEQ multiplex PCR, and TCRdb kept only the in-frame ones, dropping some. The V and J calls and the clone size are those of that table, but D and trimming were determined from the DNA. The repertoire holds some 150,000 clones, with roughly 84% as singletons.

The TCR originated in a woman aged 45-59 years who had been exposed to COVID-19. This chain links TRBV2 with TRBJ2-3; possibly TRBD2 for D (6 bases). The sequencing sample was made of PBMCs or T cells enriched from blood (not recorded which). Written as DNA, the CDR3 is TGTGCCAGCAAAGGGACGTGGGGGGTAGATACGCAGTATTTT. It is translated as CASKGTWGVDTQYF.